Included here is one T cell receptor (beta chain) sequence, with context. This sample is part of a study of T cell responses to AZD1222 COVID-19 vaccine. TCRdb's table, derived via immunoSEQ multiplex PCR, lists solely in-frame clones and lacks some. The data show more than 110,000 clones, approximately 85% seen once. CDR3 length equals 15 residues. The V and J ends lost 6 bases and 8 bases, in that order; junction bases with no gene match: 6. Per the germline V gene, CDR1 is LGHDT and CDR2 is YNNKEL (reference sequence). Source: peripheral blood, taken on day 0 of AZD1222 vaccination. This TCR was sampled from an adult in good health. The chain joins TRBV3-1 (or the pseudogene TRBV3-2) to TRBJ2-1, with TRBD2 identical over 14 bases. In DNA form, the CDR3 reads TGTGCCAGCAGTCGGACTAGCGGGGGGAGGGATGAGCAGTTCTTC. Translated: CASSRTSGGRDEQFF.